This entry is about one T cell receptor beta chain. This sample stems from a study of beta chain features in type 1 diabetes. Sequencing targeted expressed TCRB transcripts, as all isolated RNA had been reverse transcribed. Repertoires were generated with immunoSEQ multiplex PCR, while TCRdb's copy carries only in-frame clones and drops some. The sample holds 350,000 or so clones, about 20% seen once. This CDR3 has 14 residues. Germline CDR1 ENHRY, CDR2 SYGVKD. V lost 5 bases, J lost 5 bases, and 5 bases stayed unmatched. The material sequenced was naive CD4+ T cells from blood. The chain carries TRBV10-3 and TRBJ2-3; 9 bases line up with TRBD2. The receptor was isolated from a woman aged 18-29 years in good health. The CDR3 DNA is TGTGCCATCAGTCAGCGGGGGGTTGGAGATACGCAGTATTTT. Translating gives CAISQRGVGDTQYF.